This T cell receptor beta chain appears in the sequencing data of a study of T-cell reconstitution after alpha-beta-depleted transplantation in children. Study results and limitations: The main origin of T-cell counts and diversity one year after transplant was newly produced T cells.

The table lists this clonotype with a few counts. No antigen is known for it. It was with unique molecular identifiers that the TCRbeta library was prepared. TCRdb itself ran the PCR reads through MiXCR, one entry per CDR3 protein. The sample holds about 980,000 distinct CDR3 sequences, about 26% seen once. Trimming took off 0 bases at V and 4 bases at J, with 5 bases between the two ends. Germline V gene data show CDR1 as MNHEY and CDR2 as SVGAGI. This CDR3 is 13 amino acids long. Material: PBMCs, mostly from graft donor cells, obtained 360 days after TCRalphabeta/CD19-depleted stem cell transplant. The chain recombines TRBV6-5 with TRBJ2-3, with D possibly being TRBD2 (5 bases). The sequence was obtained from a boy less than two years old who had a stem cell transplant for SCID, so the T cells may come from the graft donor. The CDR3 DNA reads TGTGCCAGCAGTTACTCGGAGGCAGATACGCAGTATTTT. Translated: CASSYSEADTQYF.